This paragraph covers one T cell receptor (beta chain) sequence. The CDR3 has 14 amino acids. Per the germline V gene, CDR1 is DFQATT and CDR2 is SNEGSKA (reference sequence). This record comes from a study of monozygotic twins with inflammatory bowel disease. Reprocessing the 5' RACE reads, TCRdb reports a single entry for every CDR3 protein and omits DNA. The sample includes under 200,000 distinct CDR3 sequences. The V and J genes are TRBV20-1 and TRBJ1-5; checking the TCRdb D call of TRBD1 is not possible without DNA. The sequence was collected from a human donor with ulcerative colitis or Crohn's disease, or a healthy co-twin of an affected twin (not recorded which). Material for sequencing was blood. The CDR3 loop reads CSARDRRGFQPQHF.